A single sample gave rise to the 3 T cell receptor beta chains below, sequenced in a study of radiotherapy plus CTLA-4 blockade in lung cancer. Using immunoSEQ multiplex PCR, the repertoire was profiled, and TCRdb retains in-frame clones only, with some absent. The data show about 41,000 clones, with 70% to 80% seen just once and roughly 7.6% held by the top ten. The source was peripheral blood, collected from a patient treated with radiotherapy plus ipilimumab. All receptors derive from a human donor with non-small cell lung cancer who had stable disease on radiotherapy plus ipilimumab.

The sample holds a few counts of this clone. This chain uses TRBV6-6 with TRBJ1-1; unclear D gene. CDR3 length: 16 residues. The V end was cut by 4 bases, the J end by 5 bases, with 20 bases between. Germline assignment: CDR1 MNHNY and CDR2 SVGAGI (reference sequence). CDR3 nucleotides: TGTGCCAGCAGTTCTCATGCCCGGAATAGGGAGACTGAAGCTTTCTTT. Encoded protein: CASSSHARNRETEAFF.

This chain uses TRBV5-5 with TRBJ2-5, with D perhaps matching TRBD1 or TRBD2 (5 bases each). Germline values: CDR1 SGHKS, CDR2 YYEKEE (reference sequence). Trimming removed 2 bases at V and 2 bases at J, with 13 bases between. The CDR3 sequence is 15 residues long. The CDR3 region is CASSFWDGRQETQYF. The CDR3, as DNA: TGTGCCAGCAGCTTCTGGGACGGACGACAAGAGACCCAGTACTTC.

The chain has TRBV7-2 and TRBJ1-2, with D possibly matching TRBD1 (6 bases). Between the trimmed V and J ends, which lost 1 base and 7 bases, there was a span of 10 bases. CDR1 and CDR2 from the germline V gene are SGHTA and FQGNSA. This CDR3 spans 13 amino acids. The CDR3 nucleotides read TGTGCCAGCAGCTTAGGGGTACAGGGTGGCTACACCTTC. Protein product: CASSLGVQGGYTF.